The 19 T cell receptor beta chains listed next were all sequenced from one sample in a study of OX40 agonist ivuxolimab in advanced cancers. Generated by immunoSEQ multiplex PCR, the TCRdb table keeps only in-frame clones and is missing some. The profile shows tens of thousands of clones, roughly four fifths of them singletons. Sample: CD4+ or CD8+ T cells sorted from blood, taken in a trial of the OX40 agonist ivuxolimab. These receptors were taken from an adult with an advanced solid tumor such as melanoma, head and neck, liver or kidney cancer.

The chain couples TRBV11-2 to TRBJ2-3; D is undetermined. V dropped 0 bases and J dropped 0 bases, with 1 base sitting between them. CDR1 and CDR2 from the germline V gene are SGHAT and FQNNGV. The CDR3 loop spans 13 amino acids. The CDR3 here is CASSLESTDTQYF. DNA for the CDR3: TGTGCCAGCAGCTTAGAGAGCACAGATACGCAGTATTTT.

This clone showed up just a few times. The CDR3 region is CAISESHGSGANVLTF. CDR3 DNA: TGTGCCATCAGTGAGTCACACGGCTCTGGGGCCAACGTCCTGACTTTC. The chain has TRBV10-3 and TRBJ2-6, with D unresolved. The CDR3 length is 16 residues. V dropped 0 bases and J dropped 0 bases, with 6 bases sitting between them. The germline CDR1 and CDR2 sequences are ENHRY and SYGVKD.

Here the CDR3 DNA reads TGTGCCAGCAGTGGTTCCTCCGGGACAGGGGGCGGGGAGCTGTTTTTT. This codes for CASSGSSGTGGGELFF. This rearrangement joins TRBV6-1 to TRBJ2-2; 11 bases are shared with TRBD1. Trimming cost V 4 bases and J 7 bases; bases outside gene matches: 8. Germline assignment: CDR1 MNHNS and CDR2 SASEGT. This CDR3 has 16 amino acids.

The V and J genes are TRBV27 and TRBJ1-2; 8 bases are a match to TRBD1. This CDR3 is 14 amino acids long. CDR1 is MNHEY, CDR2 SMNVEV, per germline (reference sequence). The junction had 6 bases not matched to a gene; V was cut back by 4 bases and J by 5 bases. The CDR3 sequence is CASSSLTGGYGYTF. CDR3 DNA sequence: TGTGCCAGCAGTTCCCTAACAGGGGGATATGGCTACACCTTC.

CDR3 in amino acids: CASHGQGALNEQFF. CDR3 in DNA: TGCGCCAGCCACGGACAGGGGGCTTTGAATGAGCAGTTCTTC. The chain is built from TRBV5-1 and TRBJ2-1; 11 bases are shared with TRBD1. The CDR3 consists of 14 residues. V lost 7 bases and J lost 7; bases outside the gene matches: 7. The germline gives CDR1 SGHRS, CDR2 YFSETQ.

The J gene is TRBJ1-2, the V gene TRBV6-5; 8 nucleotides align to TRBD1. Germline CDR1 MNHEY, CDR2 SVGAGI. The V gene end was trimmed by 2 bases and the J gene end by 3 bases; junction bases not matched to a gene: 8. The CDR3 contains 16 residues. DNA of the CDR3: TGTGCCAGCAGTTACATTGGACAGGGCGTTCACTATGGCTACACCTTC. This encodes CASSYIGQGVHYGYTF.

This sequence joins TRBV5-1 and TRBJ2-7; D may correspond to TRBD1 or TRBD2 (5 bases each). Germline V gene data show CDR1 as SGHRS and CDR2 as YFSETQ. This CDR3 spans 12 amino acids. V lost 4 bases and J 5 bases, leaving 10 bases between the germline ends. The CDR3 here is CASSRRENEQYF. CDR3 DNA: TGCGCCAGCAGCCGCAGGGAGAACGAGCAGTACTTC.

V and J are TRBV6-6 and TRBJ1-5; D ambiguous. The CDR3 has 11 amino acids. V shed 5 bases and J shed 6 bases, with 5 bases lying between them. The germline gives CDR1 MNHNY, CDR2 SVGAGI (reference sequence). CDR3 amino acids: CASSQGQPQHF. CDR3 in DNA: TGTGCCAGCAGTCAAGGTCAGCCCCAGCATTTT.

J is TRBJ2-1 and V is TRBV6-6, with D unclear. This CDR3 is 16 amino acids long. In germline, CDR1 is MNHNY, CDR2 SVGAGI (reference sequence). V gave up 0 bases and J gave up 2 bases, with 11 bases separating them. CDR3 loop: CASSYSTGETYNEQFF. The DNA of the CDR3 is TGTGCCAGCAGTTACTCGACTGGGGAAACCTACAATGAGCAGTTCTTC.

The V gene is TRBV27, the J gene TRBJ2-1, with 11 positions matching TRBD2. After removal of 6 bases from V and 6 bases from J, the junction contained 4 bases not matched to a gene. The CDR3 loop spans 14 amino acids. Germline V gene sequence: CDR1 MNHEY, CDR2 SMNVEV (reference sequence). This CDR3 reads CASSTSGRTNEQFF. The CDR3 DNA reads TGTGCCAGCAGCACTAGCGGGAGAACCAATGAGCAGTTCTTC.

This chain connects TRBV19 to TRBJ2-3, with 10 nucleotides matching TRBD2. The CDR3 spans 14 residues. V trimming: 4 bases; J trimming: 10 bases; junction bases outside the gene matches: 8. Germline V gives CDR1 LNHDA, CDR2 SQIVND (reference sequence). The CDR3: CASSTAGGESAQYF. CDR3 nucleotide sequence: TGTGCCAGTAGTACAGCGGGAGGGGAGTCGGCGCAGTATTTT.

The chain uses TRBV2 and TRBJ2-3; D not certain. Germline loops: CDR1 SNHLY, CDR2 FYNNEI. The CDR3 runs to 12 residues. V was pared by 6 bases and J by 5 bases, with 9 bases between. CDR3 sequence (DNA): TGTGCCAGCAGCCAGTCACGAGATACGCAGTATTTT. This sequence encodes CASSQSRDTQYF.

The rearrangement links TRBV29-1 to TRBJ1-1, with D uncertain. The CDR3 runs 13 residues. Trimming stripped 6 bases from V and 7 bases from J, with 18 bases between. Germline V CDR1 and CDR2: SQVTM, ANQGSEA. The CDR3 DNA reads TGCAGCGTGGCCCGAGGGAGGGATCTTGAAGCTTTCTTT. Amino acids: CSVARGRDLEAFF.

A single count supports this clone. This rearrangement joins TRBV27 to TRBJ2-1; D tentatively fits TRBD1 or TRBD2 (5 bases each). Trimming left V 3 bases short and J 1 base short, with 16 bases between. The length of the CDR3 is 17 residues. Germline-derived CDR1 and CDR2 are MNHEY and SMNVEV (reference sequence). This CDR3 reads CASSFGDGKGSYNEQFF. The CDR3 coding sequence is TGTGCCAGCAGTTTCGGGGACGGGAAGGGGTCCTACAATGAGCAGTTCTTC.

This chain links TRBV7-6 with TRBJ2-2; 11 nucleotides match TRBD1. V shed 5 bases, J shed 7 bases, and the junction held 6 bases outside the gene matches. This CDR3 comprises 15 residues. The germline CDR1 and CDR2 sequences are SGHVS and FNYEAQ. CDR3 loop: CASSLGTGGVGELFF. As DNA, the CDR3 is TGTGCCAGCAGCCTCGGGACAGGGGGGGTCGGGGAGCTGTTTTTT.

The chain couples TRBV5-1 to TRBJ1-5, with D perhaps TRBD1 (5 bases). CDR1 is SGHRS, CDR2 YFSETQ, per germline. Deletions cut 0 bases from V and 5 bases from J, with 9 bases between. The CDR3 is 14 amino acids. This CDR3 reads CASSLGTLDQPQHF. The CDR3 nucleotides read TGCGCCAGCAGCTTGGGGACACTCGATCAGCCCCAGCATTTT.

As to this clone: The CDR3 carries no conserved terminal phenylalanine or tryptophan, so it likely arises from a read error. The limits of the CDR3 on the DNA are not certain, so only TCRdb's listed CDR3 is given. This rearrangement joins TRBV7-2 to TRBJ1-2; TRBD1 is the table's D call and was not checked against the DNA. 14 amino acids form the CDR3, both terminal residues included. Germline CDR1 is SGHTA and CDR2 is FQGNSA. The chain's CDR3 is CVSSLTVDTPLRAL.

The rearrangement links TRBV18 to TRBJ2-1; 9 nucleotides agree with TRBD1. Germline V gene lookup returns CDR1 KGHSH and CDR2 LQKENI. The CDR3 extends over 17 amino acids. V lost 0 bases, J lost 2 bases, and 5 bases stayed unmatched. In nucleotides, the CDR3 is TGTGCCAGCTCACCACCGGGCTGGGACAGGGCCTACAATGAGCAGTTCTTC. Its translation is CASSPPGWDRAYNEQFF. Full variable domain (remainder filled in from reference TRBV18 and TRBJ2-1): NAGVMQNPRHLVRRRGQEARLRCSPMKGHSHVYWYRQLPEEGLKFMVYLQKENIIDESGMPKERFSAEFPKEGPSILRIQQVVRGDSAAYFCASSPPGWDRAYNEQFFGPGTRLTVL.

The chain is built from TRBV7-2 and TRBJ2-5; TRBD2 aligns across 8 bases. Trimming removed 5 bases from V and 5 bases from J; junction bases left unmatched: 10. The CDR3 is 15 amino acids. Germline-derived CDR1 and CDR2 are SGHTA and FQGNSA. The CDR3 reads CASSTGPAGAETQYF. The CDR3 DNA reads TGTGCCAGCAGCACTGGACCAGCGGGAGCGGAGACCCAGTACTTC.